Below are 17 T cell receptor beta chains sequenced from a single sample in a study of blood T cell repertoires in COVID-19. Produced via immunoSEQ multiplex PCR; TCRdb's table is partial and in-frame only. The sample includes roughly 20,000 clones, 85% to 90% seen only once; the top ten take 15% to 20%. Sequencing used peripheral blood. The receptor set was obtained from a man aged 65 to 79 with active COVID-19.

CDR3: CASSLTSGETQYF. CDR3 bases: TGTGCCAGCAGTTTGACTAGCGGGGAGACCCAGTACTTC. The chain employs TRBV12-3 or TRBV12-4 and TRBJ2-5; TRBD2 matches at 10 bases. V lost 3 bases, J lost 5 bases, and 0 bases stayed unmatched. The CDR3 is made up of 13 amino acids.

Here the CDR3 reads CASSSGLGASGANVLTF. CDR3 DNA: TGCGCCAGCAGCTCCGGATTGGGGGCTAGTGGGGCCAACGTCCTGACTTTC. The V and J genes are TRBV5-1 and TRBJ2-6; D possibly corresponds to TRBD1 (6 bases). The CDR3 spans 17 residues. Germline V lookup: CDR1 SGHRS, CDR2 YFSETQ. V was pared by 3 bases and J by 3 bases, with 16 bases between.

The chain has TRBV27 and TRBJ1-5; tentative D call: TRBD1 (5 bases). With 6 bases removed from V and 1 base from J, the gap between germline ends came to 7 bases. The CDR3 extends over 13 amino acids. CDR1 and CDR2 from the germline V gene are MNHEY and SMNVEV (reference sequence). The CDR3 loop is CASRKGSNQPQHF. As DNA, the CDR3 is TGTGCCAGCAGGAAGGGGAGCAATCAGCCCCAGCATTTT.

V is TRBV5-1 and J is TRBJ1-1, with D unresolved. The V end lost 3 bases, the J end lost 0 bases, and 12 bases lay between the germline ends. CDR1 is SGHRS, CDR2 YFSETQ, per germline. This CDR3 spans 15 amino acids. CDR3 sequence reads: CASSSATRMNTEAFF. In DNA, the CDR3 is TGCGCCAGCAGCTCCGCGACAAGAATGAACACTGAAGCTTTCTTT.

This chain links TRBV30 with TRBJ2-7; 11 bases match TRBD2. Germline CDR1 GTSNPN, CDR2 SVGIG (reference sequence). The CDR3 sequence is 14 residues long. The J segment lost 5 bases and the V segment lost 3 bases, leaving 6 bases of the junction unmatched. The CDR3 bases are TGTGCCTGGAGGCCGGGACTAGCGGAAAACGAGCAGTACTTC. Translated, it gives CAWRPGLAENEQYF.

The chain uses TRBV13 and TRBJ2-7, with TRBD1 matching over 7 bases. V shed 2 bases, J shed 3 bases, and the junction held 1 base outside the gene matches. CDR3 length: 13 residues. CDR1 PRHDT and CDR2 FYEKMQ come from the germline V gene (reference sequence). CDR3 nucleotides: TGTGCCAGCAGCTTATACAGGGGCTACGAGCAGTACTTC. As protein: CASSLYRGYEQYF.

The rearrangement joins TRBV4-1 to TRBJ2-2; 8 nucleotides align to TRBD2. The trim removed 0 bases at V and 7 bases at J, leaving 7 bases unmatched. The CDR3 consists of 16 residues. Germline CDR1 reads MGHRA; CDR2 reads YSYEKL. In nucleotides, the CDR3 is TGCGCCAGCAGCCAAGAAACGGCGGGGGGAGTCGGGGAGCTGTTTTTT. Translation gives CASSQETAGGVGELFF.

The chain uses TRBV4-2 and TRBJ2-2; 8 bases map to TRBD1. V lost 4 bases, J lost 2 bases, and 9 bases stayed unmatched. This CDR3 has 17 residues. From germline, CDR1 is LGHNA and CDR2 YNFKEQ. The CDR3 DNA is TGTGCCAGCAGCCGACCCGCCGGGACAGGCAACACCGGGGAGCTGTTTTTT. Protein: CASSRPAGTGNTGELFF.

This chain connects TRBV6-5 to TRBJ1-2; the D gene is possibly TRBD1 (5 bases). Trimming removed 0 bases at V and 1 base at J, with 12 bases between. This CDR3 contains 16 residues. Germline V gene sequence: CDR1 MNHEY, CDR2 SVGAGI. The CDR3 protein is CASSYSGAGFNYGYTF. CDR3 bases: TGTGCCAGCAGTTACTCTGGGGCAGGTTTTAACTATGGCTACACCTTC.

The genes are TRBV9 and TRBJ1-2; D possibly corresponds to TRBD1 (5 bases). The ends were cut back, 0 bases at V and 7 bases at J, with 13 bases in the middle. Germline V gene data show CDR1 as SGDLS and CDR2 as YYNGEE. The CDR3 spans 14 residues. In DNA, the CDR3 is TGTGCCAGCAGCGTAGGCCCCACGGGGGGTGGCTACACCTTC. Its translation is CASSVGPTGGGYTF.

J is TRBJ1-2 and V is TRBV7-2, with a tentative D call TRBD1 (5 bases). The CDR3 runs 12 residues. CDR1 and CDR2 (germline): SGHTA, FQGNSA. Trimming shortened V by 5 bases and J by 5 bases, and 9 bases separated the two germline ends. In DNA, the CDR3 is TGTGCCAGCAGCCTAGACAGTTATGGCTACACCTTC. Translation: CASSLDSYGYTF. Drawing the rest from reference TRBV7-2 and TRBJ1-2, the complete variable domain is GAGVSQSPSNKVTEKGKDVELRCDPISGHTALYWYRQSLGQGLEFLIYFQGNSAPDKSGLPSDRFSAERTGGSVSTLTIQRTQQEDSAVYLCASSLDSYGYTFGSGTRLTVV.

This clone has only a few counts. This chain connects TRBV18 to TRBJ1-2, with TRBD1 matching 12 bases. Germline V CDR1 and CDR2: KGHSH, LQKENI. Unmatched junction bases numbered 6, after V lost 1 base and J lost 3 bases. This CDR3 region has 17 residues. CDR3 amino acids: CASSPLGTGGQHYGYTF. The CDR3 DNA follows: TGTGCCAGCTCACCACTAGGGACAGGGGGCCAACACTATGGCTACACCTTC.

The chain combines TRBV6-5 with TRBJ1-1, with 7 bases identical to TRBD1. The CDR3 totals 13 residues. CDR1 MNHEY and CDR2 SVGAGI come from the germline V gene. The ends lost 10 bases at V and 1 base at J; junction bases unmatched: 6. The CDR3 reads CATTGQQNTEAFF. CDR3 sequence (DNA): TGTGCCACCACGGGACAGCAGAACACTGAAGCTTTCTTT.

The rearrangement links TRBV24-1 to TRBJ1-5; maybe TRBD1 (5 bases). Trimming took 5 bases from V and 3 from J, leaving 13 bases between them. The germline CDR1 and CDR2 sequences are KGHDR and SFDVKD. The CDR3 loop spans 15 amino acids. CDR3 sequence reads: CATSVTTGPNQPQHF. In nucleotides, the CDR3 is TGTGCCACCAGTGTCACCACAGGACCCAATCAGCCCCAGCATTTT.

V usage is TRBV11-2 and J usage is TRBJ2-7, with TRBD2 matching 8 bases. The CDR3 sequence is 14 residues long. With 5 bases clipped from V and 4 bases from J, the junction kept 7 bases outside the gene matches. The V gene's germline CDR1 is SGHAT and CDR2 FQNNGV. In nucleotides, the CDR3 is TGTGCCAGCAGCCCAGGACTAGCTTTATACGAGCAGTACTTC. The encoded protein is CASSPGLALYEQYF.

V is TRBV5-5 and J is TRBJ2-3; D ambiguous. The V end was cut by 0 bases, the J end by 1 base, with 3 bases between. CDR3 length equals 13 residues. Germline lookup yields CDR1 SGHKS and CDR2 YYEKEE (reference sequence). The CDR3 is CASSLAGTDTQYF. The CDR3 region has the DNA TGTGCCAGCAGCTTGGCTGGCACAGATACGCAGTATTTT.

This clone was found a few times. This sequence joins TRBV6-5 and TRBJ1-2; D remains ambiguous. The CDR3 consists of 12 residues. Germline CDR1 MNHEY, CDR2 SVGAGI. Trimming left V 11 bases short and J 4 bases short, with 14 bases between. The CDR3 sequence: CAAGEGSYGYTF. The CDR3 nucleotides are TGTGCCGCTGGGGAGGGCAGCTATGGCTACACCTTC.